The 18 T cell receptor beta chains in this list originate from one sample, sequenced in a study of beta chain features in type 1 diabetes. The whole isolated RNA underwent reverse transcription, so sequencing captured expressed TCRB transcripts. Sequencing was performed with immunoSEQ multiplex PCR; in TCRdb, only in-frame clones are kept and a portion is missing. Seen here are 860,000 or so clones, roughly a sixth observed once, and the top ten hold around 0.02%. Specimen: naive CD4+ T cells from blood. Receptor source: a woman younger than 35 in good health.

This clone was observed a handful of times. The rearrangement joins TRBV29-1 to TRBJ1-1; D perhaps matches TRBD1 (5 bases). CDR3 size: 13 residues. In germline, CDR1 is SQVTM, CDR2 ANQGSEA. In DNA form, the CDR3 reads TGCAGTGGGGCAGCCCAGATGAACACTGAAGCTTTCTTT. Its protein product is CSGAAQMNTEAFF.

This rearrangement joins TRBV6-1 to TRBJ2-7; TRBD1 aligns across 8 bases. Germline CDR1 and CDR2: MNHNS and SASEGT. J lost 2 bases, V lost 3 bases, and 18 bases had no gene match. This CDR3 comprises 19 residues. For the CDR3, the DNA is TGTGCCAGCAGTGATGATGGTAGATGGGCAGGGGGCATCACCTACGAGCAGTACTTC. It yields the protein CASSDDGRWAGGITYEQYF.

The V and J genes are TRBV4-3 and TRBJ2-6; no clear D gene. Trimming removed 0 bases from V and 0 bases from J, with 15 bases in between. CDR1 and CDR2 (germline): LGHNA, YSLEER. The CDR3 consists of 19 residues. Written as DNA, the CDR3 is TGCGCCAGCAGCCAAGATCGGGCACTTGCTAGCTCTGGGGCCAACGTCCTGACTTTC. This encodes CASSQDRALASSGANVLTF.

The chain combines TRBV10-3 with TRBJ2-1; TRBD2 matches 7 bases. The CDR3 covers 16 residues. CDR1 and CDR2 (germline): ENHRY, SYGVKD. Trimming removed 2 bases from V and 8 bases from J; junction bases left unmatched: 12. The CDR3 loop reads CAISEENTGLIDEQFF. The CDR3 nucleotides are TGTGCCATCAGTGAGGAAAATACGGGACTAATCGATGAGCAGTTCTTC.

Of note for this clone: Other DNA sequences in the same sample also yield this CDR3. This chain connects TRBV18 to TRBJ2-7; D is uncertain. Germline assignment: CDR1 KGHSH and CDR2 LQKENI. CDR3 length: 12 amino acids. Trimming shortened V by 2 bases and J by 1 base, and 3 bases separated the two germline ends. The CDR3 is CASSPLSYEQYF. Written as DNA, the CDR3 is TGTGCCAGCTCACCATTGTCCTACGAGCAGTACTTC.

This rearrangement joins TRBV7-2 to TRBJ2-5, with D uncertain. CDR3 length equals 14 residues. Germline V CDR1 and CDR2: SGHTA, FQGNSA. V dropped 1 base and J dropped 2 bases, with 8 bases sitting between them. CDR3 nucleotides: TGTGCCAGCAGCTTAGTAAGCCCACAAGAGACCCAGTACTTC. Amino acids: CASSLVSPQETQYF.

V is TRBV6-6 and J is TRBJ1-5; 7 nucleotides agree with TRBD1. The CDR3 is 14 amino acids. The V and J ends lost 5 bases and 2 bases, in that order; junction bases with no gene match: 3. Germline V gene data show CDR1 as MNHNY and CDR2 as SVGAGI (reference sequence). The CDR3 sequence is CASSQTGGNQPQHF. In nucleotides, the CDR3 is TGTGCCAGCAGTCAAACAGGGGGCAATCAGCCCCAGCATTTT.

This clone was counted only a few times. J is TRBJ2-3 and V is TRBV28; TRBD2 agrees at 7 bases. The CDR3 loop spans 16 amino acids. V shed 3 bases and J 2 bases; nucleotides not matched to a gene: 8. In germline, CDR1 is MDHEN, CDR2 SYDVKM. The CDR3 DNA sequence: TGTGCCAGCAGTTTGGGAGGGAGGGCCCTCACAGATACGCAGTATTTT. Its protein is CASSLGGRALTDTQYF.

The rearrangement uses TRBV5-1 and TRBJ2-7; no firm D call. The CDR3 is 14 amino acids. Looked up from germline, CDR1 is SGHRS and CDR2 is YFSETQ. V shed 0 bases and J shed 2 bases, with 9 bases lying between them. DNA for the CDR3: TGCGCCAGCAGCTTGGTGGGCAGGACCTACGAGCAGTACTTC. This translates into CASSLVGRTYEQYF.

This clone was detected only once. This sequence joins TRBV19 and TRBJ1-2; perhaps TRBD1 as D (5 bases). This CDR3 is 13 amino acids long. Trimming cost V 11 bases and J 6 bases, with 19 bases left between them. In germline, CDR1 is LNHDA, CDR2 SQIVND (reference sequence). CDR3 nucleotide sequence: TGTGCCTCTAAAAGGGGAGGCTTGGATGGCTACACCTTC. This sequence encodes CASKRGGLDGYTF. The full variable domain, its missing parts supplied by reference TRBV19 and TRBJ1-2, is DGGITQSPKYLFRKEGQNVTLSCEQNLNHDAMYWYRQDPGQGLRLIYYSQIVNDFQKGDIAEGYSVSREKKESFPLTVTSAQKNPTAFYLCASKRGGLDGYTFGSGTRLTVV.

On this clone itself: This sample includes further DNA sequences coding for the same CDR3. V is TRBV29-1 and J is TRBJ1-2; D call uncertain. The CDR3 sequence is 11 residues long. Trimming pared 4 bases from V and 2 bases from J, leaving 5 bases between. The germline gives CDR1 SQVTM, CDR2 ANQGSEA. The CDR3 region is CSVGTNYGYTF. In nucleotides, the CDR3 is TGCAGCGTTGGGACGAACTATGGCTACACCTTC.

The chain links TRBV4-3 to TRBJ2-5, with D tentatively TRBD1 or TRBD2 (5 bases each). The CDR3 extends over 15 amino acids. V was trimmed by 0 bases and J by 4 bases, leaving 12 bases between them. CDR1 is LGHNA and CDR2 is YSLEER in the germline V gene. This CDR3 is CASSQDLRGTETQYF. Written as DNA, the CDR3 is TGCGCCAGCAGCCAAGATTTGAGGGGTACAGAGACCCAGTACTTC.

The CDR3 DNA sequence: TGTGCCAGCAGCCTTACTAGCGGAGGTTCCTACGAGCAGTACTTC. It yields the protein CASSLTSGGSYEQYF. The genes are TRBV7-2 and TRBJ2-7; 8 bases agree with TRBD2. V gave up 5 bases and J gave up 1 base; unmatched junction bases: 7. CDR3 size: 15 residues. Germline V gene sequence: CDR1 SGHTA, CDR2 FQGNSA. Full variable domain (remainder filled in from reference TRBV7-2 and TRBJ2-7): GAGVSQSPSNKVTEKGKDVELRCDPISGHTALYWYRQSLGQGLEFLIYFQGNSAPDKSGLPSDRFSAERTGGSVSTLTIQRTQQEDSAVYLCASSLTSGGSYEQYFGPGTRLTVT.

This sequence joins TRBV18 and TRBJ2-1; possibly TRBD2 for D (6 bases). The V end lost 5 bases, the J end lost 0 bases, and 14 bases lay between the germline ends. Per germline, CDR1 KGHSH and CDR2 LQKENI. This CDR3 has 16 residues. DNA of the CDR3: TGTGCCAGCTCATTAATAGCGGAAAGCTCCTACAATGAGCAGTTCTTC. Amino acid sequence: CASSLIAESSYNEQFF.

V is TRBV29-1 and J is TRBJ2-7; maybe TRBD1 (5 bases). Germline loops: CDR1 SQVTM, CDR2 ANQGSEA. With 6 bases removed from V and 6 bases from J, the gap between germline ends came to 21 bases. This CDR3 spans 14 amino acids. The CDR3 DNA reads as TGCAGCGTCTCAAAGTCTGGGGCTGCTGGCGAGCAGTACTTC. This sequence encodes CSVSKSGAAGEQYF.

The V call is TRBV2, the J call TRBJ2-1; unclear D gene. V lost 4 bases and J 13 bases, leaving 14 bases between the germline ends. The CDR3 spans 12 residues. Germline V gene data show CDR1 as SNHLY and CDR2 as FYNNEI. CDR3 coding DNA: TGTGCCAGCAGTGCTATGGGTAGGAAACAGTTCTTC. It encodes CASSAMGRKQFF.

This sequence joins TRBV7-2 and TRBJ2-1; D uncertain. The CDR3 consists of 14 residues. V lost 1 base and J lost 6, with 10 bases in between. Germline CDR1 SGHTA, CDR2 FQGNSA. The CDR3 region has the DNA TGTGCCAGCAGCTTAGAGTTTCCGGTCAATGAGCAGTTCTTC. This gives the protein CASSLEFPVNEQFF.

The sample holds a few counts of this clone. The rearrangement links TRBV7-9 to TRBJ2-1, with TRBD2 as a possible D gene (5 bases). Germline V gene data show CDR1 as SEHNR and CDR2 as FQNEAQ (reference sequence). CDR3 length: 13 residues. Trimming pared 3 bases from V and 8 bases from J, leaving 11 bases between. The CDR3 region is CASSLSGYDEQFF. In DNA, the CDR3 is TGTGCCAGCAGCTTGTCGGGGTACGATGAGCAGTTCTTC.